This T cell receptor beta chain was recovered during a study of T cell responses to AZD1222 COVID-19 vaccine. Study-level findings and limits: Two doses of AZD1222 preceded a rise in Spike-specific TCR breadth and depth.

Profiling relied on immunoSEQ multiplex PCR, and the TCRdb table lists in-frame clones only, not all of them. The profile shows approximately 170,000 clones, around nine tenths of them singletons. Of note for this clone: The antigen remains unidentified.

The source material was peripheral blood, sampled 28 days after the second AZD1222 dose. The receptor comes from an adult who received the AZD1222 COVID-19 vaccine.

The CDR3 sequence is CASSTGQNKNTEAFF. The CDR3 nucleotides read TGTGCCAGCAGCACTGGACAGAATAAAAACACTGAAGCTTTCTTT. This chain links TRBV5-4 with TRBJ1-1; D is possibly TRBD1 (6 bases). V lost 4 bases, J lost 2 bases, and 15 bases lay in between. Germline values: CDR1 SGHNT, CDR2 YYREEE (reference sequence). This CDR3 comprises 15 residues.